These T cell receptor beta chains were read from a single sample in a study of T-cell memory formation after mild COVID-19. TCRdb reanalysed the 5' RACE reads using MiXCR and keeps one entry per CDR3 protein. The sample has roughly 410,000 distinct CDR3 sequences; less than 25% are singletons. Sample: PBMCs or a T cell subset sorted from them (not recorded which). All receptors come from an adult woman who had mild COVID-19 (a few samples of this study predate the infection). Cell type and time point are not known. Each CDR3 is given with its conserved first and last residue. D genes are given only for firm matches. The size of a clone is reported for some rows only, either as once, few or many, or as a class for expanded clones.

-	TRBV20-1	many	TRBJ1-1	TGCAGTGCTCATCACCGGGCCGGTTACACTGAAGCTTTCTTT	CSAHHRAGYTEAFF
-	TRBV7-9	-	TRBJ1-2	TGTGCCAGCAGCCCGACAGAATATGGCTACACCTTC	CASSPTEYGYTF
TRBD1	TRBV5-1	-	TRBJ2-7	TGCGCCAGCAGCTTCGGGACAGGGATCTACGAGCAGTACTTC	CASSFGTGIYEQYF
TRBD1	TRBV7-9	-	TRBJ2-6	TGTGCCAGCAGAACCACACTACAGGGGCGAAGCGCTGGGGCCAACGTCCTGACTTTC	CASRTTLQGRSAGANVLTF
-	TRBV5-1	-	TRBJ2-7	TGCGCCAGCAGCCTCTGGGACCGCAGGGACGAGCAGTACTTC	CASSLWDRRDEQYF
-	TRBV12-3/TRBV12-4	few	TRBJ2-5	TGTGCCAGCACCCTCTTGGGGGGCCCCGATGGGGAGACCCAGTACTTC	CASTLLGGPDGETQYF
TRBD2	TRBV29-1	few	TRBJ2-7	TGCAGCGTTGAAGGTGGGGGACTAGCGGGAAGGAACGAGCAGTACTTC	CSVEGGGLAGRNEQYF
-	TRBV2	few	TRBJ1-2	TGTGCCAGCAGTGAAGGAAAGGTGGGGGACTATGGCTACACCTTC	CASSEGKVGDYGYTF
TRBD2	TRBV5-1	-	TRBJ2-3	TGCGCCAGCAGCGATCGTCCTAGCGGGGGGAGCACAGATACGCAGTATTTT	CASSDRPSGGSTDTQYF
TRBD2	TRBV6-5	few	TRBJ2-1	TGTGCCAGCAGTTCTAGCGGGAAGCATTACAATGAGCAGTTCTTC	CASSSSGKHYNEQFF
-	TRBV6-5	-	TRBJ1-5	TGTGCCAGCAGTCCCACTAGACAGCAAAATCAGCCCCAGCATTTT	CASSPTRQQNQPQHF
-	TRBV7-9	few	TRBJ1-2	TGTGCCAGCAGCCTGACTCCGGATGGCTACACCTTC	CASSLTPDGYTF
-	TRBV18	few	TRBJ2-3	TGTGCCAGCTCCCCCAGACAAGGCCCCACAGATACGCAGTATTTT	CASSPRQGPTDTQYF
TRBD1	TRBV7-8	-	TRBJ2-7	TGTGCCAGCAGCCCCTACAGGGGGCTTCCCTACGAGCAGTACTTC	CASSPYRGLPYEQYF
TRBD2	TRBV24-1	few	TRBJ2-5	TGTGCCACCAGTGATGCCGGTACTAGCGGGAGGACCCAGTACTTC	CATSDAGTSGRTQYF
-	TRBV10-1	once	TRBJ2-3	TGCGCCAGCAGTAGAAGGGGGTCGGATACGCAGTATTTT	CASSRRGSDTQYF
-	TRBV5-1	few	TRBJ2-3	TGCGCCAGCAGCTTGCGCTGGGGGCGCCCAGATACGCAGTATTTT	CASSLRWGRPDTQYF